The clone carrying this T cell receptor beta chain was observed once. Its antigen is still unknown. This record belongs to a study of T cell repertoires in ileal Crohn's disease. Study-wide background: The M6 sample came from neoterminal ileum during colonoscopy after surgery. Broader study findings: Every patient over 26.8% clonality showed endoscopic recurrence. Postoperative endoscopy occurred within one year, median approximately 6.8 months. Compared with non-smokers, active smokers at surgery showed more clonal expansions.

Time point in this sample: neoterminal ileum biopsy at postoperative endoscopy, about 6 months after surgery. Assay used: immunoSEQ multiplex PCR; TCRdb lists only in-frame clones, some missing. This sample carries about 62,000 clones, around 90% of them seen once, and the ten largest clones take roughly 1.9%. The V and J ends lost 5 bases and 8 bases respectively, with 24 bases between them. The CDR3 is made up of 16 amino acids. Germline V gives CDR1 SEHNR, CDR2 FQNEAQ (reference sequence). The sample was ileal tissue. The receptor was derived from an adult with Crohn's disease. The chain uses TRBV7-9 and TRBJ1-2, with TRBD1 as a possible D gene (6 bases). This CDR3 is CASSTPFDRPMGGYTF. CDR3 nucleotide sequence: TGTGCCAGCAGCACCCCTTTTGACAGGCCCATGGGAGGCTACACCTTC. The full variable domain, completed using reference TRBV7-9 and TRBJ1-2, is DTGVSQNPRHKITKRGQNVTFRCDPISEHNRLYWYRQTLGQGPEFLTYFQNEAQLEKSRLLSDRFSAERPKGSFSTLEIQRTEQGDSAMYLCASSTPFDRPMGGYTFGSGTRLTVV.